The 14 T cell receptor beta chains given below trace back to one sample, sequenced in a study of T cells in Graves' hyperthyroidism and ophthalmopathy. TCR beta CDR3 region amplification was performed from RNA transcripts. The primer set for the first-round RT-PCR of the TCR CDR3 was HTBI. TCRdb recomputed calls from the multiplex PCR reads with MiXCR, one row per CDR3 protein. The data contain about 720,000 distinct CDR3 sequences, over 15% of them seen just once; the ten biggest clones take up around 8.1%. The sample comprised blood. The receptors stem from a man younger than 35 with Graves' hyperthyroidism.

This clonotype was seen only a few times. The chain carries TRBV6-1 and TRBJ2-2; D gene unclear. The CDR3 has 14 residues. Germline CDR1 reads MNHNS; CDR2 reads SASEGT. V shed 8 bases and J shed 5 bases, with 15 bases lying between them. The DNA of the CDR3 is TGTGCCAGCGGCTATGGGCTTGGGACCGGGGAGCTGTTTTTT. Translation gives CASGYGLGTGELFF.

This clonotype was seen repeatedly, ten times or more. The chain links TRBV29-1 to TRBJ1-1; maybe TRBD1 (5 bases). Germline CDR1 SQVTM, CDR2 ANQGSEA. Trimming cost V 4 bases and J 4 bases, with 13 bases left between them. The CDR3 has 13 amino acids. This CDR3 reads CSVVVWGGTEAFF. CDR3 DNA: TGCAGCGTTGTCGTCTGGGGGGGCACTGAAGCTTTCTTT.

Here the CDR3 reads CSARDRQNNSPLHF. The CDR3 DNA sequence: TGCAGTGCTAGAGATCGACAGAATAATTCACCCCTCCACTTT. The rearrangement uses TRBV20-1 and TRBJ1-6; D is possibly TRBD1 (5 bases). The CDR3 has 14 residues. Germline loops: CDR1 DFQATT, CDR2 SNEGSKA (reference sequence). V was trimmed by 0 bases and J by 5 bases, leaving 8 bases between them.

A remark on this clonotype: Possible read error: a much larger clone is one base away. Written as DNA, the CDR3 is TGTGCCAGCGCAACCGCTAGCGGATACAATGAGCAGTTCTTC. Protein product: CASATASGYNEQFF. This chain connects TRBV7-3 to TRBJ2-1; 7 nucleotides agree with TRBD2. Germline loops: CDR1 SGHTA, CDR2 FQGTGA. V lost 8 bases, J lost 4 bases, and 8 bases stayed unmatched. The length of the CDR3 is 14 residues.

This clonotype appeared many times. This chain joins TRBV28 and TRBJ2-7; TRBD2 agrees at 10 bases. This CDR3 comprises 15 residues. The germline CDR1 and CDR2 sequences are MDHEN and SYDVKM. V dropped 2 bases and J dropped 5; count of bases not matched to a gene: 6. The DNA of the CDR3 is TGTGCCAGCAGTTTACAGCGGGAGGGCCTTGACGAGCAGTACTTC. Translation: CASSLQREGLDEQYF.

This clonotype was detected many times. This chain uses TRBV20-1 with TRBJ2-7, with D perhaps TRBD1 (5 bases). Deletions cut 5 bases from V and 2 bases from J, with 13 bases between. CDR3 length: 13 residues. Germline V gives CDR1 DFQATT, CDR2 SNEGSKA (reference sequence). The CDR3, as DNA: TGCAGTGCTTCGGACATCCCGACCTACGAGCAGTACTTC. Protein product: CSASDIPTYEQYF.

Note on this clonotype: One end of the junction fails to match germline, which may point to a read error. The chain carries TRBV2 and TRBJ1-2, with D perhaps TRBD1 (6 bases). The CDR3 covers 12 residues. CDR1 and CDR2 from the germline V gene are SNHLY and FYNNEI. CDR3 coding DNA: TGTGTCAGCAGACAAGGGGGGGGAGGCTACACCTTC. This codes for CVSRQGGGGYTF. Supplemented by reference TRBV2 and TRBJ1-2, the full variable domain reads EPEVTQTPSHQVTQMGQEVILRCVPISNHLYFYWYRQILGQKVEFLVSFYNNEISEKSEIFDDQFSVERPDGSNFTLKIRSTKLEDSAMYFCVSRQGGGGYTFGSGTRLTVV.

This clonotype has a count of ten or more. CDR3 in DNA: TGTGCCAGCAGCTGGGGGCCAGGAGAAGCTTTCTTT. Its translation is CASSWGPGEAFF. J is TRBJ1-1 and V is TRBV11-3; TRBD1 might be the D (6 bases). Trimming cost V 4 bases and J 8 bases, with 11 bases left between them. CDR3 length: 12 amino acids. Germline V gene lookup returns CDR1 SGHNT and CDR2 YENEEA.

This clonotype was detected many times. This chain's CDR3 is CSATGGRGFYNEQFF. The CDR3 DNA is TGCAGTGCTACAGGGGGCAGGGGCTTCTACAATGAGCAGTTCTTC. This chain connects TRBV20-1 to TRBJ2-1; TRBD1 aligns across 8 bases. Germline V gene lookup returns CDR1 DFQATT and CDR2 SNEGSKA (reference sequence). The CDR3 has 15 amino acids. Germline trimming cut 4 bases from V and 3 bases from J; bases unmatched to any gene: 8.

The chain employs TRBV15 and TRBJ1-4; a weak D match, TRBD1 (6 bases). This CDR3 contains 16 residues. Deletions cut 1 base from V and 3 bases from J, with 12 bases between. Germline V CDR1 and CDR2: LNHNV, YYDKDF (reference sequence). The CDR3 here is CATSRGWAGANEKLFF. Written as DNA, the CDR3 is TGTGCCACCAGCAGAGGATGGGCAGGGGCTAATGAAAAACTGTTTTTT.

This clonotype occurred many times. The CDR3 DNA reads as TGCAGTGCTACCGGGACAGGGCCGTCCTACGAGCAGTACTTC. Translating gives CSATGTGPSYEQYF. V and J are TRBV20-1 and TRBJ2-7; TRBD1 agrees at 9 bases. V lost 4 bases to trimming and J lost 1 base; unmatched junction nucleotides: 5. The CDR3 has 14 residues. CDR1 is DFQATT, CDR2 SNEGSKA, per germline (reference sequence).

The rearrangement uses TRBV29-1 and TRBJ1-1, with 7 bases lining up with TRBD1. The V segment lost 5 bases and the J segment 0 bases; nucleotides outside the gene matches: 12. Germline V CDR1 and CDR2: SQVTM, ANQGSEA. This CDR3 is 16 amino acids long. In DNA, the CDR3 is TGCAGCGTTCGAAGGCGGACAGGAGACCTGAACACTGAAGCTTTCTTT. Its translation is CSVRRRTGDLNTEAFF.

Only a few counts were recorded for this clonotype. V and J are TRBV5-4 and TRBJ2-1; TRBD2 aligns across 9 bases. The CDR3 has 17 residues. The V gene's germline CDR1 is SGHNT and CDR2 YYREEE (reference sequence). The V and J ends lost 0 bases and 2 bases, in that order; junction bases with no gene match: 6. The CDR3 is CASSLGGSGRPYNEQFF. The CDR3 DNA follows: TGTGCCAGCAGCTTGGGAGGTAGCGGGAGACCCTACAATGAGCAGTTCTTC.

This clonotype was detected a few times. The rearrangement links TRBV6-1 to TRBJ2-3; 11 nucleotides line up with TRBD2. With 8 bases clipped from V and 2 bases from J, the junction kept 9 bases outside the gene matches. This CDR3 spans 16 amino acids. Germline V gene data show CDR1 as MNHNS and CDR2 as SASEGT. The chain's CDR3 is CASSTRGLADTDTQYF. CDR3 nucleotide sequence: TGTGCCAGCTCCACTCGGGGACTAGCGGACACAGATACGCAGTATTTT.